Listed below are T cell receptor beta chains from one sample, sequenced in a study of Ad26.COV2.S vaccination and SARS-CoV-2 variants. Sequenced by immunoSEQ multiplex PCR; TCRdb stores in-frame clones only, minus some. This sample has about 440,000 clones, with about nine tenths found just once. The sample here was peripheral blood, taken in a trial of Ad26.COV2.S vaccine versus placebo. The receptors were gathered from a person aged 18-60 years who received the Ad26.COV2.S COVID-19 vaccine or a placebo. The CDR3 runs from the conserved cysteine through the conserved F or W. Fields, in order: V gene, D gene, CDR3 length, clone size, J gene, CDR3 protein, CDR3 DNA. D genes are given only for firm matches. The listing skips clone size in some rows; elsewhere it reads once, few, many or a size class.

TRBV5-4	.	14	.	TRBJ2-5	CASSLGTARETQYF	TGTGCCAGCAGCTTGGGTACTGCCAGGGAGACCCAGTACTTC
TRBV11-2	TRBD2	15	.	TRBJ2-7	CASSSGLAVTYEQYF	TGTGCCAGCAGCTCCGGACTAGCGGTAACCTACGAGCAGTACTTC
TRBV7-9	.	12	.	TRBJ1-2	CASSIVEGGYTF	TGTGCCAGCAGCATCGTAGAGGGAGGCTACACCTTC
TRBV4-2	TRBD2	20	.	TRBJ2-2	CASSQDPALAGGSNTGELFF	TGTGCCAGCAGCCAAGATCCGGCCCTAGCGGGAGGGTCGAACACCGGGGAGCTGTTTTTT
TRBV6-2/TRBV6-3	TRBD1	15	.	TRBJ2-5	CASSSRQGPRETQYF	TGTGCCAGCAGTTCGCGACAGGGGCCGAGGGAGACCCAGTACTTC
TRBV28	TRBD1	13	.	TRBJ2-7	CASSWDRDDEQYF	TGTGCCAGCAGTTGGGACAGGGACGACGAGCAGTACTTC
TRBV7-3	TRBD1	14	.	TRBJ2-1	CASSFGTGGNEQFF	TGTGCCAGCAGCTTCGGGACAGGGGGTAATGAGCAGTTCTTC
TRBV28	TRBD1	14	.	TRBJ2-7	CASSLQGAYNEQYF	TGTGCCAGCAGTTTGCAGGGGGCGTATAACGAGCAGTACTTC
TRBV9	TRBD1	15	.	TRBJ2-1	CASSVSRTGVNEQFF	TGTGCCAGCAGCGTCTCCCGGACAGGGGTCAATGAGCAGTTCTTC
TRBV6-6	.	14	.	TRBJ2-7	CASSQGLSPYEQYF	TGTGCCAGCAGCCAGGGACTCTCCCCCTACGAGCAGTACTTC
TRBV28	TRBD2	17	.	TRBJ2-1	CASSFQLAGGTGNEQFF	TGTGCCAGCAGTTTCCAATTAGCGGGAGGGACGGGCAATGAGCAGTTCTTC
TRBV7-6	.	19	.	TRBJ2-1	CASSLGVAWGQPLYNEQFF	TGTGCCAGCAGCTTAGGAGTGGCTTGGGGGCAACCCCTCTACAATGAGCAGTTCTTC
TRBV19	.	14	.	TRBJ1-1	CASSQTIMNTEAFF	TGTGCCAGTAGCCAGACTATAATGAACACTGAAGCTTTCTTT
TRBV13	TRBD1	16	.	TRBJ2-7	CASSPRDRGGTYEQYF	TGTGCCAGCAGCCCCAGAGACAGGGGGGGAACCTACGAGCAGTACTTC
TRBV29-1	TRBD1	13	.	TRBJ2-1	CSADRGGYNEQFF	TGCAGCGCCGACAGGGGGGGCTACAATGAGCAGTTCTTC
TRBV28	TRBD2	13	.	TRBJ2-5	CASSKGRGETQYF	TGTGCCAGCAGTAAAGGGAGGGGAGAGACCCAGTACTTC
TRBV25-1	TRBD2	15	.	TRBJ2-5	CASSELAGIQETQYF	TGTGCCAGCAGTGAACTAGCGGGGATACAAGAGACCCAGTACTTC
TRBV28	.	15	.	TRBJ2-5	CASSPQEGVSETQYF	TGTGCCAGCAGTCCACAGGAAGGGGTATCGGAGACCCAGTACTTC
TRBV3-1/TRBV3-2	.	12	.	TRBJ2-1	CASSHGGVEQFF	TGTGCCAGCAGCCATGGAGGCGTTGAGCAGTTCTTC
TRBV19	TRBD1	17	.	TRBJ2-3	CASSIDDRGKGRDTQYF	TGTGCCAGTAGTATAGACGACAGGGGGAAGGGAAGAGATACGCAGTATTTT
TRBV4-3	.	14	.	TRBJ2-7	CASSQTRSSYEQYF	TGCGCCAGCAGCCAGACTAGAAGCTCCTACGAGCAGTACTTC
TRBV5-1	.	14	.	TRBJ2-7	CASSFQASSYEQYF	TGCGCCAGCAGCTTTCAGGCGAGCTCCTACGAGCAGTACTTC
TRBV7-8	.	15	.	TRBJ1-4	CASSLEGGTNEKLFF	TGTGCCAGCAGCTTAGAGGGGGGGACTAATGAAAAACTGTTTTTT
TRBV29-1	TRBD1	13	.	TRBJ1-1	CSVAQGVGREAFF	TGCAGCGTGGCCCAGGGGGTAGGGAGAGAAGCTTTCTTT
TRBV2	.	14	.	TRBJ2-1	CASSEGDVTDEQFF	TGTGCCAGCAGTGAAGGGGACGTCACCGATGAGCAGTTCTTC
TRBV19	TRBD1	13	.	TRBJ2-1	CASTTQGLDEQFF	TGTGCCAGTACGACACAGGGGTTGGATGAGCAGTTCTTC
TRBV5-4	.	15	.	TRBJ2-3	CASSFQASSTDTQYF	TGTGCCAGCAGCTTTCAGGCCTCGAGCACAGATACGCAGTATTTT
TRBV11-2	TRBD2	16	.	TRBJ2-5	CASSRGLVGVQGTQYF	TGTGCCAGCAGCCGAGGACTAGTGGGGGTCCAGGGGACCCAGTACTTC
TRBV5-4	.	14	.	TRBJ1-2	CASSLRAGLDGYTF	TGTGCCAGCAGCTTAAGGGCGGGGCTCGATGGCTACACCTTC
TRBV30	.	13	once	TRBJ2-7	CAWSADSSYEQYF	TGTGCCTGGAGCGCTGACAGCTCCTACGAGCAGTACTTC
TRBV9	.	17	.	TRBJ1-3	CASSVAGESEDGNTIYF	TGTGCCAGCAGCGTAGCAGGGGAAAGTGAGGATGGAAACACCATATATTTT